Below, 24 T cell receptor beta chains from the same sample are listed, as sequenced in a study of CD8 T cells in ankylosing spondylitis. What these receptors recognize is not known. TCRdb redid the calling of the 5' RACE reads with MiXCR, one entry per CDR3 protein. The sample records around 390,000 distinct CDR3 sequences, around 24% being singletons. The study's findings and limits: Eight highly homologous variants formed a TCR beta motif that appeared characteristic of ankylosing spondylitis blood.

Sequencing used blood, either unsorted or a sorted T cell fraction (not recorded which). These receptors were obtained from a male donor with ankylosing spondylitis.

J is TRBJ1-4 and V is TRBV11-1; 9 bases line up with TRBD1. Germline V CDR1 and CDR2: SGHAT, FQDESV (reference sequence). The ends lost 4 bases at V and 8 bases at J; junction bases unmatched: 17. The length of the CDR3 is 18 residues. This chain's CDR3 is CASSSAGTGFSAREKLFF. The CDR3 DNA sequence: TGTGCCAGCAGCTCCGCCGGGACAGGGTTTTCTGCCAGGGAAAAACTGTTTTTT.

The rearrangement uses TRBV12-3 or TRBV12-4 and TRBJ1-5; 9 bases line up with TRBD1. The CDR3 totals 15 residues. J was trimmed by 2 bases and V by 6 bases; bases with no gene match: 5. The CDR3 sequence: CASRNRGPGNQPQHF. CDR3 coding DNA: TGTGCCAGCAGGAACAGGGGGCCTGGCAATCAGCCCCAGCATTTT.

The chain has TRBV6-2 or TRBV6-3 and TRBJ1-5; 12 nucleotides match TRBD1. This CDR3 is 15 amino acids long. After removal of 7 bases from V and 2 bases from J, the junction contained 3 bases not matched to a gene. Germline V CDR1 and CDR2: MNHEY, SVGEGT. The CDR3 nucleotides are TGTGCCAGCATCGGGGACAGGGGGCGCAATCAGCCCCAGCATTTT. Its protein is CASIGDRGRNQPQHF.

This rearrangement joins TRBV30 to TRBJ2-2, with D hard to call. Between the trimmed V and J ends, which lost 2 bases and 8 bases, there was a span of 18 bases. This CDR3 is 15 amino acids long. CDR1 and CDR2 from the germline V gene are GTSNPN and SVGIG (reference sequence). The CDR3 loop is CAWSILTPRNGELFF. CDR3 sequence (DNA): TGTGCCTGGAGTATCCTCACCCCTAGGAATGGGGAGCTGTTTTTT. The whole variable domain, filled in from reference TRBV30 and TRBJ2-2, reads SQTIHQWPATLVQPVGSPLSLECTVEGTSNPNLYWYRQAAGRGLQLLFYSVGIGQISSEVPQNLSASRPQDRQFILSSKKLLLSDSGFYLCAWSILTPRNGELFFGEGSRLTVL.

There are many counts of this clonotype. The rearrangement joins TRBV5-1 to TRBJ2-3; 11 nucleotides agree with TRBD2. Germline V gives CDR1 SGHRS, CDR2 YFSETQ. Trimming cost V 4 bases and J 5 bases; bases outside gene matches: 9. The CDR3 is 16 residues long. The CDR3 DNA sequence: TGCGCCAGCAGCCCACTAGCGGGAGCAGAGATAGATACGCAGTATTTT. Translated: CASSPLAGAEIDTQYF.

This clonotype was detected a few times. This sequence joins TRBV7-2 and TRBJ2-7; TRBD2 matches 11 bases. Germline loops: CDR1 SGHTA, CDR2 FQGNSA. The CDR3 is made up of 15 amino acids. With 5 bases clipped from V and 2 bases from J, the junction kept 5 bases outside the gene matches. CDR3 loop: CASSTQTSGTYEQYF. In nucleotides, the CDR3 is TGTGCCAGCAGCACGCAGACTAGCGGGACCTACGAGCAGTACTTC.

CDR3 loop: CAIRTSGRGEQFF. In nucleotides, the CDR3 is TGTGCCATCAGGACTAGCGGGAGAGGTGAGCAGTTCTTC. V is TRBV28 and J is TRBJ2-1; TRBD2 aligns across 13 bases. Germline V gives CDR1 MDHEN, CDR2 SYDVKM. The CDR3 runs to 13 residues. The junction had 6 bases not matched to a gene; V was cut back by 10 bases and J by 9 bases.

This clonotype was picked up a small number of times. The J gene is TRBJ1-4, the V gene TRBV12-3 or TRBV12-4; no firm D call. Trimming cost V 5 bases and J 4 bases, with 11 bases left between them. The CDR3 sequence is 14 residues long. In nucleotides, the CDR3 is TGTGCCAGCAGTCCAGCGGCCCGTAATGAAAAACTGTTTTTT. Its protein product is CASSPAARNEKLFF.

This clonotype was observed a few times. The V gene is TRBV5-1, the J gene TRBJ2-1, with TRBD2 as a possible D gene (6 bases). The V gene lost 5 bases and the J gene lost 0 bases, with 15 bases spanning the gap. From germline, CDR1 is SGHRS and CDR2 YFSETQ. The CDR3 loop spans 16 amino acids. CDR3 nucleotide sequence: TGCGCCAGCAGGCGGGACTCACAGAGCTCCTACAATGAGCAGTTCTTC. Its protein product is CASRRDSQSSYNEQFF.

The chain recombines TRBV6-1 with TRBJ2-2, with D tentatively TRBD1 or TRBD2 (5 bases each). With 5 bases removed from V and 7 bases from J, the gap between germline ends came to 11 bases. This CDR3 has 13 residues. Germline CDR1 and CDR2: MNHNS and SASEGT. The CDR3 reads CASSRGVSGELFF. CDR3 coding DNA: TGTGCCAGCAGTAGAGGGGTGAGCGGGGAGCTGTTTTTT.

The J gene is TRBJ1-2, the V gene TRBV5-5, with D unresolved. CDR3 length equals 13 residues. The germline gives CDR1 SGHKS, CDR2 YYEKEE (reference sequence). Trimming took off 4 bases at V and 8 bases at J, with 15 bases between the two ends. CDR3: CASSRAVSRGYTF. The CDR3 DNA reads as TGTGCCAGCAGCCGCGCAGTTTCTAGGGGCTACACCTTC.

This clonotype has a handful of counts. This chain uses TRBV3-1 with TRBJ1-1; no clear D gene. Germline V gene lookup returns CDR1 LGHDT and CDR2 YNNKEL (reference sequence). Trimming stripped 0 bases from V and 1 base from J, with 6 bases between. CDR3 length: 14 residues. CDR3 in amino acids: CASSQDPRNTEAFF. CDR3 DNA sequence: TGTGCCAGCAGCCAAGACCCCCGGAACACTGAAGCTTTCTTT.

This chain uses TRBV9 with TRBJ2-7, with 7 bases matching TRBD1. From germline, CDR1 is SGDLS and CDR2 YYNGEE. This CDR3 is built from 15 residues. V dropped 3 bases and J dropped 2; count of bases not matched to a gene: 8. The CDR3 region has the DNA TGTGCCAGCAGCGCTGGACAGGAATCGACCTACGAGCAGTACTTC. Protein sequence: CASSAGQESTYEQYF.

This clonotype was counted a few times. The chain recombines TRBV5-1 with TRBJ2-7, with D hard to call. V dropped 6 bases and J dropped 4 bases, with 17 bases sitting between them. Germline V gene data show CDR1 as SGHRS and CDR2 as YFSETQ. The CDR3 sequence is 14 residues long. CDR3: CASTTETSPYEQYF. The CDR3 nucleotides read TGCGCCAGCACTACCGAGACAAGTCCTTACGAGCAGTACTTC. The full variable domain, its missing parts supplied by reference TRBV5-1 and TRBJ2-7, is KAGVTQTPRYLIKTRGQQVTLSCSPISGHRSVSWYQQTPGQGLQFLFEYFSETQRNKGNFPGRFSGRQFSNSRSEMNVSTLELGDSALYLCASTTETSPYEQYFGPGTRLTVT.

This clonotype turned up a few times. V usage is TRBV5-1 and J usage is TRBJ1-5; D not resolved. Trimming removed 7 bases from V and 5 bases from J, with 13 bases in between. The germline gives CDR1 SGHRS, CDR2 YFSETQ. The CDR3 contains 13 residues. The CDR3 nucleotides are TGCGCCAGCGCCCGGACCCCCGATCAGCCCCAGCATTTT. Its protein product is CASARTPDQPQHF.

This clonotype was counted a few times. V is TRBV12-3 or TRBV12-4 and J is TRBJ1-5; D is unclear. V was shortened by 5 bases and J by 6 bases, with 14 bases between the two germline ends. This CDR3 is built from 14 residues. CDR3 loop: CASSPHIGSQPQHF. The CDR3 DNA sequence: TGTGCCAGCAGTCCCCACATAGGAAGTCAGCCCCAGCATTTT.

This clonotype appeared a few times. The DNA for the CDR3 is TGTGCCAGCAGTTTCAGTGCGGGAGTGAGCTCCTACAATGAGCAGTTCTTC. This translates into CASSFSAGVSSYNEQFF. V and J are TRBV12-3 or TRBV12-4 and TRBJ2-1; 7 nucleotides agree with TRBD2. V shed 3 bases, J shed 0 bases, and the junction held 8 bases outside the gene matches. CDR3 length equals 17 residues.

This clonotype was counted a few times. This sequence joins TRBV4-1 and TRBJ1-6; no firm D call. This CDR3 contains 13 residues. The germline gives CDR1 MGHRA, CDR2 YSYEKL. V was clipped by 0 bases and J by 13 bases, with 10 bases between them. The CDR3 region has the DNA TGCGCCAGCAGCCAAGATTGGGGAGGGCCCCTCCACTTT. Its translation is CASSQDWGGPLHF.

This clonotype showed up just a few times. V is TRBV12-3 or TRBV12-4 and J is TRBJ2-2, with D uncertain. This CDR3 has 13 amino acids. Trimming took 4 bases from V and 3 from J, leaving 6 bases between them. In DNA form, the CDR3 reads TGTGCCAGCAGTTCGACATACACCGGGGAGCTGTTTTTT. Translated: CASSSTYTGELFF.

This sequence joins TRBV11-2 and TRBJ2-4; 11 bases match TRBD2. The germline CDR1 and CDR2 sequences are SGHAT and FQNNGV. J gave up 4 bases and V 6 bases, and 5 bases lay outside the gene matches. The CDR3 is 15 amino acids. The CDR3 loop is CASSLAGGGKNIQYF. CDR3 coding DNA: TGTGCCAGCAGTCTAGCGGGAGGAGGGAAAAACATTCAGTACTTC. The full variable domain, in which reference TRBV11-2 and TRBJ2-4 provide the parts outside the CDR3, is EAGVAQSPRYKIIEKRQSVAFWCNPISGHATLYWYQQILGQGPKLLIQFQNNGVVDDSQLPKDRFSAERLKGVDSTLKIQPAKLEDSAVYLCASSLAGGGKNIQYFGAGTRLSVL.

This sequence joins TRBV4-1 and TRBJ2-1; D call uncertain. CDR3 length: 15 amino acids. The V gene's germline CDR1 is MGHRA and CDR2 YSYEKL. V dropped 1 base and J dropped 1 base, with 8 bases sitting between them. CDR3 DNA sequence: TGCGCCAGCAGCCAAGGCCAGTTTTCCTACAATGAGCAGTTCTTC. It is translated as CASSQGQFSYNEQFF.

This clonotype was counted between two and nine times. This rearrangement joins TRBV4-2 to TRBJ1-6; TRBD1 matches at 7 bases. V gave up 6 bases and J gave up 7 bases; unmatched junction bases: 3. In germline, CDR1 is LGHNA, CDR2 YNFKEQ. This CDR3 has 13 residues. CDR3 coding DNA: TGTGCCAGCAGTGACAGGGAGAATTCACCCCTCCACTTT. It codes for CASSDRENSPLHF.

As DNA, the CDR3 is TGTGCCAGCAGACACCTCCTCCGTAGCCGCAACTACGAGCAGTACTTC. Residues: CASRHLLRSRNYEQYF. The chain joins TRBV6-2 or TRBV6-3 to TRBJ2-7; D call uncertain. The CDR3 runs to 16 residues. The germline CDR1 and CDR2 sequences are MNHEY and SVGEGT. Trimming removed 6 bases at V and 3 bases at J, with 21 bases between.

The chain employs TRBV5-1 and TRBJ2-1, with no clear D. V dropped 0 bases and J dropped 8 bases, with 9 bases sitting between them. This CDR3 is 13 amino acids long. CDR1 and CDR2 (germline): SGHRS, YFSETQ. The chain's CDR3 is CASSLGLVDEQFF. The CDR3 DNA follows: TGCGCCAGCAGCTTGGGTCTCGTCGATGAGCAGTTCTTC.